Below, 8 T cell receptor beta chains from the same sample are listed, as sequenced in a study of cytomegalovirus exposure and HLA in healthy donors. PCR was performed using 60 Vbeta and 13 Jbeta primers. Generated by immunoSEQ multiplex PCR, the TCRdb table keeps only in-frame clones and is missing some. The profile shows some 190,000 clones, roughly three quarters of them singletons. The sequencing sample was made of PBMCs. These receptors originate from a woman under 30 in good health and CMV-seronegative.

This rearrangement joins TRBV28 to TRBJ2-1; tentatively, D is TRBD1 (7 bases). Germline V gene sequence: CDR1 MDHEN, CDR2 SYDVKM. The V end lost 10 bases, the J end lost 8 bases, and 21 bases lay between the germline ends. This CDR3 is built from 14 residues. CDR3 sequence: CATWKRTGGDEQFF. The CDR3 DNA sequence: TGTGCCACCTGGAAACGGACAGGAGGGGATGAGCAGTTCTTC.

This chain connects TRBV4-1 to TRBJ2-5, with D possibly matching TRBD1 (5 bases). CDR3 length: 15 amino acids. Trimming took 0 bases from V and 7 from J, leaving 15 bases between them. Germline lookup yields CDR1 MGHRA and CDR2 YSYEKL. Here the CDR3 reads CASSQDQGTRWTQYF. The CDR3 DNA reads as TGCGCCAGCAGCCAAGATCAGGGAACGCGGTGGACCCAGTACTTC.

This chain connects TRBV7-2 to TRBJ2-3; 15 nucleotides line up with TRBD2. This CDR3 contains 19 residues. Losses at the gene ends were 4 bases for V and 2 bases for J; bases not matched to a gene: 10. Germline V CDR1 and CDR2: SGHTA, FQGNSA. In DNA, the CDR3 is TGTGCCAGCAGCTCCGGGACTAGCGGGAGGACCTACTACACAGATACGCAGTATTTT. It translates to CASSSGTSGRTYYTDTQYF.

The chain uses TRBV11-2 and TRBJ2-7, with a weak D call TRBD1 (5 bases). V gave up 5 bases and J gave up 0 bases, with 14 bases separating them. CDR1 and CDR2 from the germline V gene are SGHAT and FQNNGV. There are 15 residues in the CDR3. CDR3 amino acids: CASSLQAVNSYEQYF. The CDR3 DNA is TGTGCCAGCAGCCTACAGGCGGTTAACTCCTACGAGCAGTACTTC.

As to this clone: Germline is not matched at one junction end, which may reflect a read error. The V call is TRBV7-9, the J call TRBJ1-2, with TRBD1 matching over 8 bases. The CDR3 consists of 12 residues. The germline V gene encodes CDR1 SEHNR and CDR2 FQNEAQ (reference sequence). The CDR3 region is CSSSPGQGEITF. CDR3 nucleotides: TGTTCCAGCAGCCCAGGACAGGGAGAAATCACCTTC.

The V call is TRBV6-6, the J call TRBJ1-5; 7 bases align to TRBD1. This CDR3 spans 14 amino acids. Germline V gives CDR1 MNHNY, CDR2 SVGAGI (reference sequence). The V gene end was trimmed by 6 bases and the J gene end by 2 bases; junction bases not matched to a gene: 4. CDR3 sequence reads: CASSQGQGNQPQHF. The CDR3 nucleotides read TGTGCCAGCAGCCAAGGACAGGGCAATCAGCCCCAGCATTTT.

The chain uses TRBV7-2 and TRBJ1-3; D remains ambiguous. The germline V gene has CDR1 SGHTA and CDR2 FQGNSA. This CDR3 region has 15 residues. Between the trimmed V and J ends, which lost 5 bases and 1 base, there was a span of 12 bases. The DNA of the CDR3 is TGTGCCAGCAGCCCCACGGGAGGATCTGGAAACACCATATATTTT. This sequence encodes CASSPTGGSGNTIYF.

This clone was counted a few times. The chain is built from TRBV7-9 and TRBJ1-5, with a weak D call TRBD1 (5 bases). The CDR3 totals 14 residues. Trimming took off 6 bases at V and 3 bases at J, with 12 bases between the two ends. CDR1 is SEHNR and CDR2 is FQNEAQ in the germline V gene (reference sequence). The CDR3 DNA sequence: TGTGCCAGCAGTCACCAGGGTTACAATCAGCCCCAGCATTTT. Its protein is CASSHQGYNQPQHF.